This TCR beta chain was captured in a study of blood T cell repertoires in COVID-19. Study at large: Nucleic acid was either cDNA or gDNA, and it came from T cells, B-cell-depleted T cells, or PBMCs.

This clone has just a few counts. With V trimmed by 4 bases and J by 8 bases, 4 bases remained unmatched. The CDR3 is 13 amino acids. Per germline, CDR1 SGHNT and CDR2 YYREEE (reference sequence). Assay: immunoSEQ multiplex PCR; the TCRdb copy retains only in-frame clones and omits some. Of about 200,000 clones detected, 82% appear once; the ten largest clones hold about 6.9%. Material: peripheral blood. This sequence originates from a human donor with acute or convalescent COVID-19. The donor label of this sample is uncertain. V and J are TRBV5-4 and TRBJ1-4; TRBD1 agrees at 8 bases. CDR3 in DNA: TGTGCCAGCAGCAAGGGACAGGAGGAAAAACTGTTTTTT. Amino acids: CASSKGQEEKLFF. Variable domain in full (rest from reference TRBV5-4 and TRBJ1-4): ETGVTQSPTHLIKTRGQQVTLRCSSQSGHNTVSWYQQALGQGPQFIFQYYREEENGRGNFPPRFSGLQFPNYSSELNVNALELDDSALYLCASSKGQEEKLFFGSGTQLSVL.